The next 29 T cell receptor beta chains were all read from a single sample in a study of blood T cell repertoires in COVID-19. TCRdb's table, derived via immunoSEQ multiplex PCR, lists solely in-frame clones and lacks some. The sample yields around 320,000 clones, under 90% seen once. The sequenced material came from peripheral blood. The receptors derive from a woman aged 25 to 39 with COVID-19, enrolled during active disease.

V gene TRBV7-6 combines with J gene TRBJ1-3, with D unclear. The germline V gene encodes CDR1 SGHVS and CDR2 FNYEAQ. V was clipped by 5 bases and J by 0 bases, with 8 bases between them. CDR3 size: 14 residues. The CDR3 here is CASSTYNSGNTIYF. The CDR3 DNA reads TGTGCCAGCAGCACGTACAACTCTGGAAACACCATATATTTT. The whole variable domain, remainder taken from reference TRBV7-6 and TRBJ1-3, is GAGVSQSPRYKVTKRGQDVALRCDPISGHVSLYWYRQALGQGPEFLTYFNYEAQQDKSGLPNDRFSAERPEGSISTLTIQRTEQRDSAMYRCASSTYNSGNTIYFGEGSWLTVV.

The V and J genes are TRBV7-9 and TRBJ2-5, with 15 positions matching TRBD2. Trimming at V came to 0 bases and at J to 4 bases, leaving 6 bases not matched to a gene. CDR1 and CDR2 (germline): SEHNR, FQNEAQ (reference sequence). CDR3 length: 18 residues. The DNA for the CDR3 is TGTGCCAGCAGCTTAGCTCGGACTAGCGGGGGGGCAGGAGAGACCCAGTACTTC. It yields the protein CASSLARTSGGAGETQYF.

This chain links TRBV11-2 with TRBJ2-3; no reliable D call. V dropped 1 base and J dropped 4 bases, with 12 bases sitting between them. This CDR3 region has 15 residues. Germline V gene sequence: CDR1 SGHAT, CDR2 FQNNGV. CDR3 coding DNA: TGTGCCAGCAGCTTAGTGGCCCAACAGCCAGATACGCAGTATTTT. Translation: CASSLVAQQPDTQYF. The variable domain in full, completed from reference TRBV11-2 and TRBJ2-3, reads EAGVAQSPRYKIIEKRQSVAFWCNPISGHATLYWYQQILGQGPKLLIQFQNNGVVDDSQLPKDRFSAERLKGVDSTLKIQPAKLEDSAVYLCASSLVAQQPDTQYFGPGTRLTVL.

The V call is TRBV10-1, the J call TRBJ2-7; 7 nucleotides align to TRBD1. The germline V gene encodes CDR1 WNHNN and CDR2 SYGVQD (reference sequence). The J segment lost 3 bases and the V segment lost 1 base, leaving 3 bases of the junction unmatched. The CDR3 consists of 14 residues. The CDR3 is CASSEFTGDYEQYF. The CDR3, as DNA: TGCGCCAGCAGTGAGTTCACAGGGGACTACGAGCAGTACTTC.

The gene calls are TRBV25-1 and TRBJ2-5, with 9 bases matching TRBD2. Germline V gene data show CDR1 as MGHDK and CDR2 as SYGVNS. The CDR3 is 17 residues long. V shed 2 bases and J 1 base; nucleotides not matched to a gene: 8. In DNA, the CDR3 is TGTGCCAGCAGTGAACTCGCGGGGGGGGTCTTCCAAGAGACCCAGTACTTC. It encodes CASSELAGGVFQETQYF.

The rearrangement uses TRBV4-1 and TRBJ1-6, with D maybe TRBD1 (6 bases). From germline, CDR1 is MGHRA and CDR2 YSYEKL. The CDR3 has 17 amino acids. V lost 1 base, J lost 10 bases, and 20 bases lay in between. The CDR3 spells CASSQVGFRGRGSPLHF. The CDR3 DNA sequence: TGCGCCAGCAGCCAAGTAGGTTTCAGGGGAAGGGGATCACCCCTCCACTTT.

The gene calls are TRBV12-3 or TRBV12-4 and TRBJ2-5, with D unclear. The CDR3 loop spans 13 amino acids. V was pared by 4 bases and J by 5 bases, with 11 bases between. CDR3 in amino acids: CASSWAVEETQYF. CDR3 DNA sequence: TGTGCCAGCAGTTGGGCAGTCGAGGAGACCCAGTACTTC.

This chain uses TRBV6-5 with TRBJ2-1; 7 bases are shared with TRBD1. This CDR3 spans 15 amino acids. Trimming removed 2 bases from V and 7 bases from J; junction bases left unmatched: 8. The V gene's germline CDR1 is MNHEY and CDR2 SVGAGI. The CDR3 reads CASSYSQGVWNEQFF. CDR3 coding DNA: TGTGCCAGCAGTTACAGTCAGGGGGTATGGAATGAGCAGTTCTTC.

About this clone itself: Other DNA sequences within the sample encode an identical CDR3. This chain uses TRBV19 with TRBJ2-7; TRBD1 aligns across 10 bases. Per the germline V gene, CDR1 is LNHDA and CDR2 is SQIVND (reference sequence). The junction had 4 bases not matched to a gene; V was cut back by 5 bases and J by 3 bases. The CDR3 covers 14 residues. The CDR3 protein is CASSPGTGDYEQYF. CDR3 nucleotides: TGTGCCAGTAGTCCTGGGACAGGGGACTACGAGCAGTACTTC.

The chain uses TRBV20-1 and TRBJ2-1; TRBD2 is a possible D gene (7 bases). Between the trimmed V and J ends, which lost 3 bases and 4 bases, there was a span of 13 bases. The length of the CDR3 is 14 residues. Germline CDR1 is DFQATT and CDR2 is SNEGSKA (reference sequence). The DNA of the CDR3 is TGCAGTGCTAGTGAGGGGGGGGAATACAATGAGCAGTTCTTC. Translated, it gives CSASEGGEYNEQFF.

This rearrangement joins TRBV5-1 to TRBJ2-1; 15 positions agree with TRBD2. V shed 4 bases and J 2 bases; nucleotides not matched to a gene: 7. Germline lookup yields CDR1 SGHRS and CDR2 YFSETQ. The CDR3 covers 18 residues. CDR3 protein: CASSQTRTSGGAYNEQFF. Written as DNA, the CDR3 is TGCGCCAGCAGCCAAACCCGGACTAGCGGGGGGGCCTACAATGAGCAGTTCTTC.

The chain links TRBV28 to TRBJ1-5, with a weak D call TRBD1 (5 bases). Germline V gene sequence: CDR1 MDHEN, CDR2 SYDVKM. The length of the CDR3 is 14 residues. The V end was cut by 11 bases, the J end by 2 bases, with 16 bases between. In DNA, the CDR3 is TGTGCCGGACGCCGGGGGGAAGGCAATCAGCCCCAGCATTTT. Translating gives CAGRRGEGNQPQHF. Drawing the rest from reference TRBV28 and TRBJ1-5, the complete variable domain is DVKVTQSSRYLVKRTGEKVFLECVQDMDHENMFWYRQDPGLGLRLIYFSYDVKMKEKGDIPEGYSVSREKKERFSLILESASTNQTSMYLCAGRRGEGNQPQHFGDGTRLSIL.

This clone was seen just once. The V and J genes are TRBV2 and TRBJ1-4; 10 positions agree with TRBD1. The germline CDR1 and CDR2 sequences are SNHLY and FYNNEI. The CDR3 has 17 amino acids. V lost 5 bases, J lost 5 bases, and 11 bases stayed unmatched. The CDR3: CASSKSRPGQGNEKLFF. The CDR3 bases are TGTGCCAGCAGTAAAAGTAGGCCGGGACAGGGGAATGAAAAACTGTTTTTT. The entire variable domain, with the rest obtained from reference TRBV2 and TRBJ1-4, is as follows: EPEVTQTPSHQVTQMGQEVILRCVPISNHLYFYWYRQILGQKVEFLVSFYNNEISEKSEIFDDQFSVERPDGSNFTLKIRSTKLEDSAMYFCASSKSRPGQGNEKLFFGSGTQLSVL.

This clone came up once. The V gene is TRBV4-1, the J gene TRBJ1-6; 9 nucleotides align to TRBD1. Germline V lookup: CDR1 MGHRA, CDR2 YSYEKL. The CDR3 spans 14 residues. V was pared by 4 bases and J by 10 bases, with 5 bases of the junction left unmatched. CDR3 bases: TGCGCCAGCAGCCTAGGACAGGGGAACTCACCCCTCCACTTT. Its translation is CASSLGQGNSPLHF.

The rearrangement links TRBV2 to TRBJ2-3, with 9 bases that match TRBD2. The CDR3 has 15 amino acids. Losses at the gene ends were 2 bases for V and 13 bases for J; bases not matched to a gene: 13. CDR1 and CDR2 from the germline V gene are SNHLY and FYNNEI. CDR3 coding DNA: TGTGCCAGCAGTGAAAGATGGTTAGCGGGGGATCTTAAGTATTTT. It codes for CASSERWLAGDLKYF.

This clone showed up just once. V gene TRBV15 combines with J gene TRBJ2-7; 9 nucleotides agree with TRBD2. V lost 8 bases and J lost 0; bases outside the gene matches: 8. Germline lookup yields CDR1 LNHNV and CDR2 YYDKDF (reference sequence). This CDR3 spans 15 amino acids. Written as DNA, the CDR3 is TGTGCCACCGGTAGCGGGGGACTTAGCTCCTACGAGCAGTACTTC. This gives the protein CATGSGGLSSYEQYF.

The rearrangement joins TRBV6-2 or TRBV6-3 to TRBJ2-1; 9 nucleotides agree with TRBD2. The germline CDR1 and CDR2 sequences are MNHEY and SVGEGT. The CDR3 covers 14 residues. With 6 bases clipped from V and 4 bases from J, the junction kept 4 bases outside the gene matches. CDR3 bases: TGTGCCAGCAGCCCCAGCGGGGGGTACAATGAGCAGTTCTTC. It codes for CASSPSGGYNEQFF.

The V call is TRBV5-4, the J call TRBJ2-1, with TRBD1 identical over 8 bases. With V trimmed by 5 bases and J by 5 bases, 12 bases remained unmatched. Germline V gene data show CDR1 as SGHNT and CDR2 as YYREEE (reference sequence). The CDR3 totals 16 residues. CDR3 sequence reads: CASSVTGTGWNNEQFF. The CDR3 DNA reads TGTGCCAGCAGTGTTACCGGGACAGGTTGGAACAATGAGCAGTTCTTC.

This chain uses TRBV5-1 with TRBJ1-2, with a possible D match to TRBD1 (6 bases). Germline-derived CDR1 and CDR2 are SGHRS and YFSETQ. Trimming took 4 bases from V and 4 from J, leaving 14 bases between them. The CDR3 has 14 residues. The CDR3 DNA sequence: TGCGCCAGCAGCCAGGACAGCGCCGGCTATGGCTACACCTTC. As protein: CASSQDSAGYGYTF.

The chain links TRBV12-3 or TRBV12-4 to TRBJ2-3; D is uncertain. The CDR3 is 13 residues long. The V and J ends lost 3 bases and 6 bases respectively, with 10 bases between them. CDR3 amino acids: CASSFGRSDTQYF. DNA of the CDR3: TGTGCCAGCAGTTTTGGCCGGAGCGATACGCAGTATTTT.

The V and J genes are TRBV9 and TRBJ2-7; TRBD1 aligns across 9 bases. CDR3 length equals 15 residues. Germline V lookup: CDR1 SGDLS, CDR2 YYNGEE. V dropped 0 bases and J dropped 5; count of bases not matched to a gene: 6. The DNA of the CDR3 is TGTGCCAGCAGCGTAGAGTGGGACAGGGCCAACGAGCAGTACTTC. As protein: CASSVEWDRANEQYF.

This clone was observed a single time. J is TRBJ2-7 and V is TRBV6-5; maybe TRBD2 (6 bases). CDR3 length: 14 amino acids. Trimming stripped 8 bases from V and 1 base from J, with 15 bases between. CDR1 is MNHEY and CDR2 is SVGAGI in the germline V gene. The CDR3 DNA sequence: TGTGCCAGCTTCGGAGGGGTCCGATCCTACGAGCAGTACTTC. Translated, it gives CASFGGVRSYEQYF.

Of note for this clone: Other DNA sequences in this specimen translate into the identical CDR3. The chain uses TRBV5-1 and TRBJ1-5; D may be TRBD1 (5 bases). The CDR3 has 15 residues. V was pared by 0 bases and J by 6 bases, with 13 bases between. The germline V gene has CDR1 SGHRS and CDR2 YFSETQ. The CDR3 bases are TGCGCCAGCAGCTTGGATGGGCAGGGTGGTCAGCCCCAGCATTTT. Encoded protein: CASSLDGQGGQPQHF.

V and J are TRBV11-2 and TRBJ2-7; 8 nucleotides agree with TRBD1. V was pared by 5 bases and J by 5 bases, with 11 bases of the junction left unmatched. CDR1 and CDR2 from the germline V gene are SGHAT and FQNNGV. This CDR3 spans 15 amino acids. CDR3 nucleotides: TGTGCCAGCAGCCCCTGGCGCAGGGGGCCTAACGAGCAGTACTTC. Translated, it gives CASSPWRRGPNEQYF.

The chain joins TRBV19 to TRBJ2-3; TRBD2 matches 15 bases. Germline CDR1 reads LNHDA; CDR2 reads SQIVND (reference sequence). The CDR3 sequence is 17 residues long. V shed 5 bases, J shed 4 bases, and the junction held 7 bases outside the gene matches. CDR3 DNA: TGTGCCAGTAGTTTTGGGACTAGCGGGGGGTCGGCAGATACGCAGTATTTT. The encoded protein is CASSFGTSGGSADTQYF.

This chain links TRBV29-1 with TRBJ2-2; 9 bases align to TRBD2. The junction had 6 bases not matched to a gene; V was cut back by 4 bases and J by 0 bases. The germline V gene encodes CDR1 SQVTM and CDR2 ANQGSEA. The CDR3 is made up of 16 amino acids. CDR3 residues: CSVASSGGSNTGELFF. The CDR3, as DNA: TGCAGCGTTGCTTCCAGCGGGGGGTCGAACACCGGGGAGCTGTTTTTT.

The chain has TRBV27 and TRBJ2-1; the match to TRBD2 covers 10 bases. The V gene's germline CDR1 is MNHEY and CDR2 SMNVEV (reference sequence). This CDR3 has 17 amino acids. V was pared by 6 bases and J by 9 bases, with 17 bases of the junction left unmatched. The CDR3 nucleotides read TGTGCCAGCAGCTCACCCTGGGATAGCGGGGGGACGATTGAGCAGTTCTTC. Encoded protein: CASSSPWDSGGTIEQFF.

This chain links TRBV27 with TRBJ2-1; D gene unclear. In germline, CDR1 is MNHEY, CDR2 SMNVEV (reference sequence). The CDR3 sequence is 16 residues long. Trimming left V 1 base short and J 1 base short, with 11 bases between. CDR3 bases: TGTGCCAGCAGTTTATACCTAGGTCGATCCTACAATGAGCAGTTCTTC. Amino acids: CASSLYLGRSYNEQFF.

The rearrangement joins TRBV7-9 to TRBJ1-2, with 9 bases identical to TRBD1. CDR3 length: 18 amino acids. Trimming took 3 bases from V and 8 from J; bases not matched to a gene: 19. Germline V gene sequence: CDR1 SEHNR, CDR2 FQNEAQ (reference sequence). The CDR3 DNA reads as TGTGCCAGCAGCTTTCCCGCGTCGGGACAGGGAGGGGGCAGGGGCTACACCTTC. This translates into CASSFPASGQGGGRGYTF.